This is a list of T cell receptor beta chains from one sample in a study of shared clonotypes between healthy human individuals. Measured with immunoSEQ multiplex PCR; TCRdb has only the in-frame clones, and not every one. The top ten clones hold 30% to 40% of a sample with 600,000 to 750,000 clones, 90% of them seen once. Input material: memory CD8+ T cells from PBMCs. The receptors originated from a man aged 18 to 35 in good health. Some clones in this sample may be carry-over from other donors' samples. Both conserved end residues are part of each CDR3. D genes are given only for firm matches.

>-|14|TRBV4-3|TRBJ2-1
CASSQGFSNREQFF
>-|11|TRBV30|TRBJ1-1
CAWSRNTEAFF
>TRBD1|18|TRBV29-1|TRBJ2-3
CSVRVTGGSPFSTDTQYF
>-|13|TRBV19|TRBJ2-7
CASSIDLGDEQYF
>TRBD2|15|TRBV9|TRBJ2-7
CASSPQREGFYEQYF
>-|15|TRBV6-5|TRBJ1-2
CASSGDKRLNYGYTF
>-|15|TRBV13|TRBJ1-2
CASSTTNRVDYGYTF
>TRBD2|15|TRBV29-1|TRBJ2-3
CSVEGGTSVADTQYF
>-|14|TRBV5-4|TRBJ2-7
CASSLAGESYEQYF
>-|15|TRBV9|TRBJ2-5
CASSVEEGQKETQYF
>-|14|TRBV18|TRBJ2-5
CASSPVGVRETQYF
>TRBD2|19|TRBV5-4|TRBJ2-5
CASSPLNGGSGRVWETQYF